The clone carrying this TCR beta chain was seen just once. It was during active infection that Seattle patients were enrolled and then longitudinally followed. The CDR3 runs 14 residues. V lost 6 bases and J lost 2; bases outside the gene matches: 3. Germline-derived CDR1 and CDR2 are MNHEY and SVGAGI. These data belong to a study of blood T cell repertoires in COVID-19. Background on the study: PBMCs, B-cell-depleted T cells, or T cells provided the cDNA or gDNA that made up the material.

Original analysis: Cell counts per sample came from amplifying reference gene primers. Sequencing used immunoSEQ multiplex PCR; TCRdb keeps in-frame clones, though not all of them. D and trimming come from the DNA, and the V and J calls and clone size come from that table. The top ten clones hold more than 4.5% of a sample with about 230,000 clones, around 85% of them seen once. The sequence was obtained from a man over 45 with COVID-19, enrolled during active disease. The sample comprised peripheral blood. J is TRBJ1-3 and V is TRBV6-5; 8 bases line up with TRBD1. The CDR3: CASRETGAGNTIYF. CDR3 in DNA: TGTGCCAGCAGGGAGACAGGGGCTGGAAACACCATATATTTT.